The source of this TCR beta chain is a study of shared clonotypes between healthy human individuals. It was across several immunoSEQ plates that each subset's genomic DNA was evenly split. TCRdb's table, derived via immunoSEQ multiplex PCR, lists solely in-frame clones and lacks some. The table records hundreds of thousands of clones, approximately 97% of them present only once. The length of the CDR3 is 12 residues. Germline values: CDR1 SGHAT, CDR2 FQNNGV. Trimming pared 3 bases from V and 9 bases from J, leaving 11 bases between. This clonotype originated in a woman aged 30 to 39 in good health. The chain joins TRBV11-2 to TRBJ1-1; D perhaps matches TRBD1 (5 bases). What was sequenced was naive CD4+ T cells sorted from blood. Subset in this sample: CD45RA+ positively selected. This CDR3 reads CASSLQGLKAFF. The CDR3 coding sequence is TGTGCCAGCAGCTTGCAGGGTTTGAAAGCTTTCTTT.